This TCR beta chain was observed in a study of regulatory T cells in long-lasting Graves disease. Whole-study context: Persistence in Graves' disease denoted antithyroid drug use beyond 5 years alongside positive TSH receptor antibodies.

V shed 6 bases, J shed 2 bases, and the junction held 7 bases outside the gene matches. This CDR3 region has 15 residues. Looked up from germline, CDR1 is MNHNS and CDR2 is SASEGT. The time point is: persistent/refractory GD, antithyroid drugs over 5 years with positive TRAb. RNA extracted from PBMCs served as the sequencing template. In each case, Graves' disease was diagnosed per American Thyroid Association guidelines. In this sample, this clonotype turned up many times. Arm-PCR with iRepertoire HTBI primers amplified the CDR3 regions for these TCR beta libraries. A single record per CDR3 protein comes from TCRdb applying MiXCR to the multiplex PCR reads. Among about 660,000 distinct CDR3 sequences, 30% were seen once, and the ten largest hold around 42%.

This rearrangement joins TRBV6-1 to TRBJ1-1; TRBD1 agrees at 9 bases. This sequence was found in a female donor with Graves disease. The sequencing here drew on peripheral blood mononuclear cells (PBMCs), taken when the disease was refractory, from a patient treated with antithyroid drugs. This CDR3 is CASRGTGTTNTEAFF. In DNA, the CDR3 is TGTGCCAGCAGAGGGACAGGGACTACCAACACTGAAGCTTTCTTT.